These 19 T cell receptor beta chains were all obtained from the same sample, sequenced in a study of T-cell reconstitution after alpha-beta-depleted transplantation in children. Unique molecular identifiers tagged the TCRbeta library. Each CDR3 protein is one row after TCRdb ran MiXCR on the PCR reads. The sample has 200,000 to 250,000 distinct CDR3 sequences, around 8% seen once; the top ten hold less than 8%. The specimen was PBMCs, mostly from graft donor cells, collected 180 days after TCRalphabeta/CD19-depleted stem cell transplant. These receptors came from a male patient under 18 who had a stem cell transplant for acute lymphoblastic leukemia, so the T cells may come from the graft donor.

Here the CDR3 DNA reads TGTGCCAGCGGCCCCGGGCTCTTCTCCTACGAGCAGTACTTC. Protein product: CASGPGLFSYEQYF. The chain joins TRBV4-2 to TRBJ2-7; D call uncertain. Between the trimmed V and J ends, which lost 8 bases and 0 bases, there was a span of 14 bases. The CDR3 contains 14 residues. The V gene's germline CDR1 is LGHNA and CDR2 YNFKEQ.

This clonotype showed up many times. The chain carries TRBV7-6 and TRBJ2-7; 7 bases are shared with TRBD1. The CDR3 totals 13 residues. With V trimmed by 4 bases and J by 6 bases, 6 bases remained unmatched. Per the germline V gene, CDR1 is SGHVS and CDR2 is FNYEAQ. The CDR3 nucleotides are TGTGCCAGCAGCTCCCTCGACAGGGTCGAGCAGTACTTC. This translates into CASSSLDRVEQYF.

This clonotype was seen at least ten times. V is TRBV6-4 and J is TRBJ1-1, with D possibly being TRBD1 (5 bases). Trimming left V 3 bases short and J 1 base short, with 15 bases between. Germline assignment: CDR1 MRHNA and CDR2 SNTAGT. The CDR3 is 16 amino acids. CDR3 DNA sequence: TGTGCCAGCAGTGAGCGCTCAGGGACGGGGAACACTGAAGCTTTCTTT. Translation gives CASSERSGTGNTEAFF.

This clonotype appeared once. This may be a read error: a much more frequent sequence differs by one nucleotide. The chain employs TRBV12-3 or TRBV12-4 and TRBJ1-2; 7 nucleotides line up with TRBD1. This CDR3 is built from 17 residues. After removal of 10 bases from V and 1 base from J, the junction contained 18 bases not matched to a gene. In DNA form, the CDR3 reads TGTGCCATCAGCTCGCGTACAGGGGCGGAAATTAACTATGGCTACACCTTC. Translation: CAISSRTGAEINYGYTF.

The rearrangement joins TRBV12-3 or TRBV12-4 to TRBJ2-1, with D possibly called TRBD1 or TRBD2 (5 bases each). The CDR3 loop spans 15 amino acids. V was clipped by 3 bases and J by 3 bases, with 12 bases between them. The CDR3 DNA reads as TGTGCCAGCAGTTTTTCAGGGAGACGCTACAATGAGCAGTTCTTC. This encodes CASSFSGRRYNEQFF.

The chain employs TRBV11-1 and TRBJ2-5; D might be TRBD2 (5 bases). This CDR3 comprises 15 residues. V lost 3 bases and J 0 bases, leaving 11 bases between the germline ends. CDR1 and CDR2 (germline): SGHAT, FQDESV (reference sequence). CDR3 residues: CASSLVIANQETQYF. The CDR3 nucleotides are TGTGCCAGCAGCTTGGTGATAGCGAACCAAGAGACCCAGTACTTC.

The V and J genes are TRBV10-3 and TRBJ2-3, with 7 bases fitting TRBD1. The CDR3 is 14 amino acids. Germline assignment: CDR1 ENHRY and CDR2 SYGVKD. The V and J ends lost 11 bases and 0 bases, in that order; junction bases with no gene match: 8. The chain's CDR3 is CASKGDSSTDTQYF. The CDR3 nucleotides are TGTGCCTCAAAGGGGGACAGTAGCACAGATACGCAGTATTTT.

This clonotype showed up many times. The rearrangement links TRBV7-6 to TRBJ2-7; D might be TRBD1 (5 bases). The CDR3 length is 13 residues. Germline V lookup: CDR1 SGHVS, CDR2 FNYEAQ. Trimming removed 5 bases from V and 1 base from J, with 9 bases in between. Here the CDR3 reads CASSRQLSYEQYF. The CDR3 region has the DNA TGTGCCAGCAGCCGACAGCTTTCCTACGAGCAGTACTTC.

On this clonotype: A much larger clonotype is one base distant, so this may be a read error. In DNA, the CDR3 is TGTGCCAGCAGCCCTCAAACTCGTTCAACTAATGAAAAACTGTTTTTT. Its protein is CASSPQTRSTNEKLFF. This chain uses TRBV7-9 with TRBJ1-4, with D unresolved. Trimming shortened V by 5 bases and J by 0 bases, and 13 bases separated the two germline ends. Germline V lookup: CDR1 SEHNR, CDR2 FQNEAQ (reference sequence). The CDR3 loop spans 16 amino acids.

A word on this clonotype: This clone may be a read error of a much larger clone one base away. The chain couples TRBV7-6 to TRBJ1-1, with D hard to call. The CDR3 contains 13 residues. Trimming removed 1 base from V and 5 bases from J, with 8 bases in between. Germline V CDR1 and CDR2: SGHVS, FNYEAQ. The CDR3 loop reads CASSLVAGTEAFF. The CDR3, as DNA: TGTGCCAGCAGCTTAGTAGCGGGGACTGAAGCTTTCTTT.

This clonotype came up many times. The chain combines TRBV4-3 with TRBJ1-4, with D maybe TRBD1 (6 bases). The V end lost 8 bases, the J end lost 6 bases, and 16 bases lay between the germline ends. Germline CDR1 and CDR2: LGHNA and YSLEER. The CDR3 sequence is 14 residues long. CDR3 sequence reads: CASSRSRGYEKLFF. CDR3 coding DNA: TGCGCCAGCTCACGTAGCAGGGGTTATGAAAAACTGTTTTTT.

Many counts were recorded for this clonotype. The chain's CDR3 is CASSLETSVTGELFF. The CDR3 DNA reads TGCGCCAGCAGCTTAGAGACTAGCGTCACCGGGGAGCTGTTTTTT. The chain joins TRBV5-1 to TRBJ2-2; 8 bases match TRBD2. Unmatched junction bases numbered 4, after V lost 2 bases and J lost 4 bases. The germline CDR1 and CDR2 sequences are SGHRS and YFSETQ. The CDR3 sequence is 15 residues long.

A few counts support this clonotype. CDR3 nucleotide sequence: TGTGCCAGCTCTCACGACAGGGGCCAGCCCCAGCATTTT. Its translation: CASSHDRGQPQHF. The chain uses TRBV18 and TRBJ1-5; TRBD1 agrees at 8 bases. V was clipped by 6 bases and J by 7 bases; unmatched bases: 5. The CDR3 runs to 13 residues. Germline lookup yields CDR1 KGHSH and CDR2 LQKENI.

This clonotype was observed at least ten times. This rearrangement joins TRBV5-1 to TRBJ2-7; D gene ambiguous. The CDR3 consists of 14 residues. V dropped 0 bases and J dropped 6 bases, with 13 bases sitting between them. The V gene's germline CDR1 is SGHRS and CDR2 YFSETQ. The CDR3 sequence: CASSLATLPPEQYF. CDR3 bases: TGCGCCAGCAGCTTGGCGACCCTCCCCCCCGAGCAGTACTTC.

This clonotype has ten or more counts. The chain has TRBV6-1 and TRBJ1-2; no firm D call. V dropped 5 bases and J dropped 7 bases, with 14 bases sitting between them. The CDR3 covers 13 residues. Germline CDR1 is MNHNS and CDR2 is SASEGT. CDR3 protein: CASSQGLEGGYTF. The CDR3 nucleotides are TGTGCCAGCAGTCAAGGGCTCGAGGGTGGCTACACCTTC.

This clonotype appeared a few times. The gene calls are TRBV19 and TRBJ1-1; 9 nucleotides line up with TRBD1. From germline, CDR1 is LNHDA and CDR2 SQIVND (reference sequence). The CDR3 has 15 amino acids. V lost 5 bases and J lost 1; bases outside the gene matches: 5. This chain's CDR3 is CASSQMTGGNTEAFF. CDR3 bases: TGTGCCAGTAGTCAAATGACAGGGGGGAACACTGAAGCTTTCTTT.

V usage is TRBV20-1 and J usage is TRBJ2-1, with D perhaps matching TRBD1 (6 bases). The CDR3 length is 15 residues. The V and J ends lost 8 bases and 1 base respectively, with 18 bases between them. Germline V gene lookup returns CDR1 DFQATT and CDR2 SNEGSKA (reference sequence). The CDR3 nucleotides are TGCAGTTCTAACCTGGGGGCTAAGTCCTACAATGAGCAGTTCTTC. Its translation is CSSNLGAKSYNEQFF.

There are many counts of this clonotype. The chain links TRBV7-9 to TRBJ2-7; 7 bases are a match to TRBD2. The CDR3 sequence is 13 residues long. V lost 6 bases and J lost 5; bases outside the gene matches: 7. CDR1 and CDR2 from the germline V gene are SEHNR and FQNEAQ (reference sequence). The CDR3 here is CASRLRESDEQYF. The CDR3 DNA reads TGTGCCAGCAGGTTGCGGGAGTCGGACGAGCAGTACTTC.

Ten or more counts support this clonotype. This chain connects TRBV11-2 to TRBJ2-1; D unclear. V lost 2 bases, J lost 0 bases, and 14 bases lay in between. Germline assignment: CDR1 SGHAT and CDR2 FQNNGV. The CDR3 totals 17 residues. The CDR3 bases are TGTGCCAGCAGCTTATTTTGGGTGGCGGTCTCCTACAATGAGCAGTTCTTC. Its translation is CASSLFWVAVSYNEQFF.